This T cell receptor (beta chain) was found in a study of a mutant IDH1 vaccine in newly diagnosed glioma. The overall study: Vaccination was launched 4-6 weeks after radiotherapy alone, or with temozolomide cycles. Patients were pretreated with radiotherapy, temozolomide, or both, mostly both.

Time point defined: week 11, during vaccination. Topical imiquimod accompanied each vaccine dose, which consisted of 300 ug of mutant IDH1 20-mer peptide. Data came from immunoSEQ multiplex PCR; TCRdb stores just in-frame clones and leaves some out. The data contain fewer than 70,000 clones, about 91% of them singletons. Study-wide points: There were vaccine-induced immune responses in approximately 95% of the patients.

In this sample, this clone turned up a few times. Its antigen is not identified. Specimen: PBMCs, collected from a glioma patient whose treatment included an IDH1 peptide vaccine. This TCR came from a man in his forties with glioma.

CDR3 amino acids: CASSFLAGGPGYTF. CDR3 bases: TGTGCCAGCAGTTTCTTGGCCGGGGGGCCCGGCTACACCTTC. The J gene is TRBJ1-2, the V gene TRBV27; TRBD1 is a possible D gene (6 bases). The V and J ends lost 3 bases and 8 bases respectively, with 16 bases between them. Germline CDR1 MNHEY, CDR2 SMNVEV (reference sequence). This CDR3 spans 14 amino acids.